Shown below are 15 T cell receptor beta chains from a single sample sequenced in a study of graft-versus-host responses after intestinal transplantation. Their target antigens are unknown. TCRdb keeps only in-frame clones here, not all; method: immunoSEQ multiplex PCR. The sample records 60,000 to 80,000 clones, around 90% being singletons. This specimen consisted of unstimulated CD8+ T cells sorted from spleen or lymph node cells, obtained before intestinal transplant. The origin of the receptors is a human donor who received an intestinal transplant.

The CDR3 loop reads CATSRDRGRGSTDTQYF. In nucleotides, the CDR3 is TGTGCCACCAGCAGAGATCGGGGCAGGGGAAGCACAGATACGCAGTATTTT. The chain combines TRBV15 with TRBJ2-3, with D maybe TRBD1 (6 bases). There are 17 residues in the CDR3. Germline-derived CDR1 and CDR2 are LNHNV and YYDKDF (reference sequence). V lost 0 bases, J lost 0 bases, and 13 bases lay in between.

The chain links TRBV19 to TRBJ2-7; 9 bases are a match to TRBD2. V lost 5 bases, J lost 3 bases, and 11 bases stayed unmatched. This CDR3 is 16 amino acids long. Per the germline V gene, CDR1 is LNHDA and CDR2 is SQIVND (reference sequence). CDR3 in DNA: TGTGCCAGTAGTCTTTCCCGACTAGCGGCGGGCTACGAGCAGTACTTC. As protein: CASSLSRLAAGYEQYF.

The rearrangement joins TRBV19 to TRBJ1-2; 7 nucleotides match TRBD1. Germline CDR1 is LNHDA and CDR2 is SQIVND (reference sequence). V gave up 5 bases and J gave up 3 bases; unmatched junction bases: 6. There are 14 residues in the CDR3. The DNA for the CDR3 is TGTGCCAGTAGTTCGGAGGGACAGTACTATGGCTACACCTTC. Encoded protein: CASSSEGQYYGYTF.

Details on this clone: The limits of the CDR3 on the DNA are not certain, so only TCRdb's listed CDR3 is given. This sequence joins TRBV21-1 and TRBJ2-1; no check of the table's D call, TRBD1, against the DNA was made. TRBV21-1 is a listed pseudogene. The CDR3 has 15 amino acids, counting both end residues. CDR3 loop: CASSWGTGIPNEQFF.

The gene calls are TRBV9 and TRBJ2-3; D is uncertain. Trimming cost V 1 base and J 1 base, with 13 bases left between them. CDR3 length: 16 residues. CDR1 and CDR2 from the germline V gene are SGDLS and YYNGEE. The CDR3 loop reads CASSVTQSGRTDTQYF. The CDR3 DNA follows: TGTGCCAGCAGCGTAACTCAATCCGGTCGCACAGATACGCAGTATTTT. The full variable domain, its missing parts supplied by reference TRBV9 and TRBJ2-3, is DSGVTQTPKHLITATGQRVTLRCSPRSGDLSVYWYQQSLDQGLQFLIQYYNGEERAKGNILERFSAQQFPDLHSELNLSSLELGDSALYFCASSVTQSGRTDTQYFGPGTRLTVL.

The rearrangement uses TRBV5-4 and TRBJ1-1; TRBD1 agrees at 10 bases. V lost 6 bases to trimming and J lost 12 bases; unmatched junction nucleotides: 5. Germline loops: CDR1 SGHNT, CDR2 YYREEE (reference sequence). This CDR3 is 11 amino acids long. The CDR3 DNA reads as TGTGCCAGCACAGAGGACAGGGGGACTTTCTTT. Translated, it gives CASTEDRGTFF.

V usage is TRBV27 and J usage is TRBJ2-1, with 9 bases that match TRBD2. The CDR3 consists of 15 residues. Per the germline V gene, CDR1 is MNHEY and CDR2 is SMNVEV (reference sequence). The V segment lost 3 bases and the J segment 3 bases; nucleotides outside the gene matches: 3. As DNA, the CDR3 is TGTGCCAGCAGTTTTCTAGCGGGGCGCTACAATGAGCAGTTCTTC. Encoded protein: CASSFLAGRYNEQFF.

This clone was seen only once. The chain has TRBV14 and TRBJ2-7, with TRBD1 as a possible D gene (6 bases). Germline CDR1 and CDR2: SGHDN and FVKESK. Trimming pared 4 bases from V and 3 bases from J, leaving 16 bases between. There are 15 residues in the CDR3. This CDR3 is CASSPRTDTYYEQYF. The CDR3 coding sequence is TGTGCCAGCAGCCCCCGGACAGATACGTACTACGAGCAGTACTTC.

The gene calls are TRBV11-2 and TRBJ2-5; 15 bases are a match to TRBD2. With V trimmed by 7 bases and J by 5 bases, 11 bases remained unmatched. The V gene's germline CDR1 is SGHAT and CDR2 FQNNGV. The CDR3 covers 17 residues. CDR3 in amino acids: CASNRRTSGGAGETQYF. The CDR3 DNA reads as TGTGCCAGCAACCGACGGACTAGCGGGGGGGCGGGGGAGACCCAGTACTTC.

This chain uses TRBV7-9 with TRBJ2-1; 8 positions agree with TRBD2. The J segment lost 6 bases and the V segment lost 5 bases, leaving 6 bases of the junction unmatched. The CDR3 runs 14 residues. Germline CDR1 is SEHNR and CDR2 is FQNEAQ (reference sequence). The CDR3 loop is CASSKPGLGNEQFF. DNA for the CDR3: TGTGCCAGCAGCAAACCGGGACTAGGCAATGAGCAGTTCTTC.

The V gene is TRBV19, the J gene TRBJ1-3; the D gene is possibly TRBD1 (6 bases). V lost 6 bases and J lost 0, with 12 bases in between. Germline V gene data show CDR1 as LNHDA and CDR2 as SQIVND (reference sequence). The CDR3 has 15 amino acids. CDR3 in DNA: TGTGCCAGTAGGGGAGACAGGAGCTCTGGAAACACCATATATTTT. This codes for CASRGDRSSGNTIYF.

V usage is TRBV7-6 and J usage is TRBJ2-1; 10 bases line up with TRBD2. V lost 2 bases to trimming and J lost 4 bases; unmatched junction nucleotides: 2. CDR1 and CDR2 (germline): SGHVS, FNYEAQ. The CDR3 covers 15 residues. CDR3 residues: CASSLQRGGYNEQFF. DNA of the CDR3: TGTGCCAGCAGCTTACAGCGGGGGGGTTACAATGAGCAGTTCTTC.

V usage is TRBV2 and J usage is TRBJ2-7; 8 positions agree with TRBD1. CDR1 SNHLY and CDR2 FYNNEI come from the germline V gene. V gave up 6 bases and J gave up 4 bases; unmatched junction bases: 8. The CDR3 consists of 14 residues. The CDR3 DNA follows: TGTGCCAGCAGCCCCGGACAGGGTTTATACGAGCAGTACTTC. Its translation: CASSPGQGLYEQYF.

The rearrangement links TRBV4-1 to TRBJ1-2; no reliable D call. CDR3 length: 15 amino acids. Germline CDR1 MGHRA, CDR2 YSYEKL. The V end lost 2 bases, the J end lost 5 bases, and 15 bases lay between the germline ends. The CDR3 coding sequence is TGCGCCAGCAGCCAACTCGTGTCGACAACATATGGCTACACCTTC. Translation: CASSQLVSTTYGYTF.

J is TRBJ1-5 and V is TRBV6-1; no definite D call. This CDR3 region has 14 residues. Germline V gene lookup returns CDR1 MNHNS and CDR2 SASEGT. V gave up 6 bases and J gave up 6 bases, with 15 bases separating them. CDR3 in amino acids: CASSPGPLVQPQHF. DNA for the CDR3: TGTGCCAGCAGCCCTGGCCCCTTGGTTCAGCCCCAGCATTTT.